This T cell receptor beta chain was documented in a study of molecular identifiers for immune sequencing clone quantification. General study findings and limits: It was shown that clones above 20 RNA copies held over 99% of effector molecules, but under 1% in naive cells.

Comment on this clonotype: The target antigen is unknown.

V was pared by 4 bases and J by 3 bases, with 3 bases of the junction left unmatched. Per germline, CDR1 LGHNA and CDR2 YNFKEQ. This CDR3 is 16 amino acids long. For bulk TCR libraries, previously described methods and listed TCR primers were used. TCRdb re-derived calls from the PCR reads in MiXCR, one entry per CDR3 protein. The sample yields 85,000 to 100,000 distinct CDR3 sequences, 20% to 25% seen once. With 10%, 30% or 50% of RNA, about 20,000 to 1,100,000 naive CD8 T cells were sequenced. This chain uses TRBV4-2 with TRBJ2-1, with TRBD2 matching 13 bases. Sequenced input: naive CD8+ T cells from blood, with Jurkat cell RNA spiked in. Subset of the sample: FACS-sorted CD8+CD4-CCR7+CD45RA+ naive T cells. This clonotype was obtained from a human donor in good health. Some libraries in this study had Jurkat cell RNA spiked in. In DNA, the CDR3 is TGTGCCAGCAGCCGAGGGACTAGCGGGGACTACAATGAGCAGTTCTTC. It codes for CASSRGTSGDYNEQFF.